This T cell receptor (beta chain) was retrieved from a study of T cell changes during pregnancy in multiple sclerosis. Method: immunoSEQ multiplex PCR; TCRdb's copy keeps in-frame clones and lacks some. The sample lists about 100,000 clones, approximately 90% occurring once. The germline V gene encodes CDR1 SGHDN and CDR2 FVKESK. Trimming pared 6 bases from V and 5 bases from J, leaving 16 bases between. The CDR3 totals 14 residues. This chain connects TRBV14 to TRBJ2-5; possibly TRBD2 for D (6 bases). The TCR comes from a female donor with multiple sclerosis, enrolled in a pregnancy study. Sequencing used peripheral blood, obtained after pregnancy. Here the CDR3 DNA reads TGTGCCAGCAGTACAGCGGGCTCCTACGAGACCCAGTACTTC. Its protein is CASSTAGSYETQYF. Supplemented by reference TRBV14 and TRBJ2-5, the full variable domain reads EAGVTQFPSHSVIEKGQTVTLRCDPISGHDNLYWYRRVMGKEIKFLLHFVKESKQDESGMPNNRFLAERTGGTYSTLKVQPAELEDSGVYFCASSTAGSYETQYFGPGTRLLVL.